This T cell receptor beta chain appears in the sequencing data of a study of vaccination and CD4 T cells after COVID-19. The assay that was used to sequence DNA from cultured CD4+ T cells was the Oncomine TCR Beta short-read assay. TCRdb reprocessed the PCR reads via MiXCR and lists one record per CDR3 protein. The sample consists of around 10,000 distinct CDR3 sequences, approximately 60% of them appearing once. Note on this clonotype: As yet, its antigen is unknown.

Treatment given: approximately 9-day PBMC culture with coronavirus spike peptide pools or control peptides (ViraFEST assay). CDR1 SGHTA and CDR2 FQGNSA come from the germline V gene. V was trimmed by 0 bases and J by 4 bases, leaving 6 bases between them. The length of the CDR3 is 13 residues. The sequence derives from a human donor who had recovered from COVID-19. The chain uses TRBV7-2 and TRBJ1-1; perhaps TRBD1 as D (5 bases). The source material was CD4+ T cells from blood, cultured in vitro. This CDR3 reads CASSLARATEAFF. DNA for the CDR3: TGTGCCAGCAGCTTAGCCAGGGCCACTGAAGCTTTCTTT.